Sequencing of this T cell receptor (beta chain) was carried out in a study of T cell responses to AZD1222 COVID-19 vaccine. This clone occurred once. Deletions cut 5 bases from V and 1 base from J, with 15 bases between. CDR1 and CDR2 from the germline V gene are SGHTA and FQGNSA. This CDR3 comprises 16 residues. Sequencing used immunoSEQ multiplex PCR; TCRdb keeps in-frame clones, though not all of them. Here the sample spans 120,000 or so clones, 80% to 95% being singletons. The sequence came from an adult in good health. The chain employs TRBV7-2 and TRBJ2-1; no firm D call. The sample consisted of peripheral blood, taken on day 0 of MenACWY control vaccination. CDR3 protein: CASSRSTGQSYNEQFF. The CDR3 bases are TGTGCCAGCAGCCGCAGTACCGGTCAATCCTACAATGAGCAGTTCTTC.